This TCR beta chain comes out of a study of T cell repertoires in aging, cancer and after chemotherapy. Study as a whole: Healthy donor repertoires were recorded over several months to years and showed clear clonal overlap.

This clonotype showed up just a few times. Rearranged V-D-J TRB sequences were amplified with a mixed TRB-A/B primer pool. TCRdb re-called the multiplex PCR reads with MiXCR, one entry per CDR3 protein. The sample records fewer than 6,000 distinct CDR3 sequences, around 42% being singletons. Peripheral blood genomic DNA, not sorted cells or RNA, was the template. Trimming removed 6 bases at V and 4 bases at J, with 3 bases between. The CDR3 totals 11 residues. The sequence was obtained from a human donor in good health. This rearrangement joins TRBV12-3 or TRBV12-4 to TRBJ2-2, with no clear D. What was sequenced was blood. The CDR3 loop reads CASRLTGELFF. In nucleotides, the CDR3 is TGTGCCAGCAGACTCACCGGGGAGCTGTTTTTT.